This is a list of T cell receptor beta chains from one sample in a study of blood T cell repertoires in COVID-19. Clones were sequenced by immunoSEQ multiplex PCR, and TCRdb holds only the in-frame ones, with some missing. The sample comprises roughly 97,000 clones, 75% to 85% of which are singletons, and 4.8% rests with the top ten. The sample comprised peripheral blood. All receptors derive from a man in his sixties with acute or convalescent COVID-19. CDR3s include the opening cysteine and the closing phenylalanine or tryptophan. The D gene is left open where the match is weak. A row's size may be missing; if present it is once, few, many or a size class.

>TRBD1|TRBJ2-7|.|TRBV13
TGTGCCAGCAGCTTCGGGACAGGGAGATACGAGCAGTACTTC
CASSFGTGRYEQYF
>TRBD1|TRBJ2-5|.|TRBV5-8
TGTGCCAGCAGCTTGGACAGGGGGCGCCGGGAGACCCAGTACTTC
CASSLDRGRRETQYF
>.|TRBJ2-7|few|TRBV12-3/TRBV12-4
TGTGCTTCTAGATGGGAGTCCTACGAGCAGTACTTC
CASRWESYEQYF
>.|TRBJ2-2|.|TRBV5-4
TGTGCCAGCAGCCAACGGGGTCGGACCGGGGAGCTGTTTTTT
CASSQRGRTGELFF
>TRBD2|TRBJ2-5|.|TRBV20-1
TGCAGTGCTAGTGCTGGACTAGCGTCCCAAGAGACCCAGTACTTC
CSASAGLASQETQYF
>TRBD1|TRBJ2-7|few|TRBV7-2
TGTGCCAGCAGCTTGTCCGGACAGGGCTACGAGCAGTACTTC
CASSLSGQGYEQYF
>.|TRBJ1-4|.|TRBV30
TGTGCCTGGAGTGTAAGCGGGGAAAAACTGTTTTTT
CAWSVSGEKLFF
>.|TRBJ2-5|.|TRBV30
TGTGCCTGGTCAAAAGGAGCCCAAGAGACCCAGTACTTC
CAWSKGAQETQYF
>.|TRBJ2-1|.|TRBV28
TGTGCCAGCAAGGAGGCGGGCGATGAGCAGTTCTTC
CASKEAGDEQFF
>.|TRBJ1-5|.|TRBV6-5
TGTGCCAGCAGTTTCACAGGTCAGAATCAGCCCCAGCATTTT
CASSFTGQNQPQHF
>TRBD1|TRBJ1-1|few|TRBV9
TGTGCCAGCAGCGTAGAAGGGGGCCCGAGGACTGAAGCTTTCTTT
CASSVEGGPRTEAFF
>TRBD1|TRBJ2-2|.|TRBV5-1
TGCGCCAGCCAGGGGGCGAACACCGGGGAGCTGTTTTTT
CASQGANTGELFF
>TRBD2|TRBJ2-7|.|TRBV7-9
TGTGCCAGCAGCTTCCCTCTAGGGAGGGCCTACGAGCAGTACTTC
CASSFPLGRAYEQYF
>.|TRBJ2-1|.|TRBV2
TGTGCCAGCAGTCCCCGGGGTTCCTACAATGAGCAGTTCTTC
CASSPRGSYNEQFF
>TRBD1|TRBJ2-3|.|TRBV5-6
TGTGCCAGCAGCCTAGGAAGGGACAGGTCAAAGGCAGATACGCAGTATTTT
CASSLGRDRSKADTQYF
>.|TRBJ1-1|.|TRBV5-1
TGCGCCAGCAGCTTGCGGACTCCCCCTATGAACACTGAAGCTTTCTTT
CASSLRTPPMNTEAFF
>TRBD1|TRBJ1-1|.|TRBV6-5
TGTGCCAGCAGCAAGGGACAGGGGAACACTGAAGCTTTCTTT
CASSKGQGNTEAFF
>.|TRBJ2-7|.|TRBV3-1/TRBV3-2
TGTGCCAGCAGCCAAGTGGCATTTTCCTACGAGCAGTACTTC
CASSQVAFSYEQYF
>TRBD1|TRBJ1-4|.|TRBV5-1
TGCGCCAGCAGCTTGGCCGACAGGGGTGGGAATGAAAAACTGTTTTTT
CASSLADRGGNEKLFF
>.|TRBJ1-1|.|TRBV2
TGTGCCAGCAGTGAAGACATGAACACTGAAGCTTTCTTT
CASSEDMNTEAFF
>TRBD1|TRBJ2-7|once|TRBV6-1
TGTGCCAGCAGTGAAGCGTCAGGGGGCTTCTACGAGCAGTACTTC
CASSEASGGFYEQYF
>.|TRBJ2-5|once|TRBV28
TGTGCCAGCAGTTCCAACACAGGGTACCAAGAGACCCAGTACTTC
CASSSNTGYQETQYF
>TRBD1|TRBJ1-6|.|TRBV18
TGTGCCAGCTCACCTGGACAGGGGAATTCACCCCTCCACTTT
CASSPGQGNSPLHF
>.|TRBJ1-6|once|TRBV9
TGTGCCAGCAGCGTAGGAAACAGTTATAATTCACCCCTCCACTTT
CASSVGNSYNSPLHF
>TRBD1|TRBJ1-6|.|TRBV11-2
TGTGCCAGCAGCGCTCGGACAGGGGAGGGAAATTCACCCCTCCACTTT
CASSARTGEGNSPLHF
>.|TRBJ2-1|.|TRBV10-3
TGTGCCATCAGTGTTCTGAGCTCCTACAATGAGCAGTTCTTC
CAISVLSSYNEQFF
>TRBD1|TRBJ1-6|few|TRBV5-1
TGCGCCAGCAGCTTGGGGGACAGCGATAATTCACCCCTCCACTTT
CASSLGDSDNSPLHF
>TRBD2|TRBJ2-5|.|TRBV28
TGTGCCAGCACCACGGGGGGCCAAGAGACCCAGTACTTC
CASTTGGQETQYF
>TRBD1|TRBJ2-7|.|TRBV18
TGTGCCAGCTCACCACAACAGGGGGTGGGAAACGAGCAGTACTTC
CASSPQQGVGNEQYF
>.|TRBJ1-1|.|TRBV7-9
TGTGCCAGCAGCTTGTCTAATACAGGGGCTTTCTTT
CASSLSNTGAFF
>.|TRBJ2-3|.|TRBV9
TGTGCCAGCAGCGTAGCCCCCCCGGCAGATACGCAGTATTTT
CASSVAPPADTQYF
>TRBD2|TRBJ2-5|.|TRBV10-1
TGCGCCAGCAGTGAGTCCCTAGCGGGGTCCCAAGAGACCCAGTACTTC
CASSESLAGSQETQYF
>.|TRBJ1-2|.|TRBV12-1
TGTGCCAGCAGCCCACGACAGGATCGTGGCTACACCTTC
CASSPRQDRGYTF
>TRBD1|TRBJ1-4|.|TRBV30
TGTGCCTGGAGTGTACAATGGACAGGGGGGGAAAAACTGTTTTTT
CAWSVQWTGGEKLFF
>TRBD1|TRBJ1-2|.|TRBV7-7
TGTGCTAGCAGCCCGATTATCGGGACAGGGGGCTGGGGCTACACCTTC
CASSPIIGTGGWGYTF
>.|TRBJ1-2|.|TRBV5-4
TGTGCCAGCAGCTTGAGGGGCACAGACGGCTATGGCTACACCTTC
CASSLRGTDGYGYTF
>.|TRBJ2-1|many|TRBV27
TGTGCCAGCATTCTTCGGAGCGGGCCAGGAGGGAATGAGCAGTTCTTC
CASILRSGPGGNEQFF
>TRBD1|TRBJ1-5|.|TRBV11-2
TGTGCCAGCAGCCCCGGACAGGGGATCAATCAGCCCCAGCATTTT
CASSPGQGINQPQHF
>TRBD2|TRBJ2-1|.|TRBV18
TGTGCCAGCTCACAAGTACTAGCGGGTGGACACTCCTACAATGAGCAGTTCTTC
CASSQVLAGGHSYNEQFF
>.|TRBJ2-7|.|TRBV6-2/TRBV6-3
TGTGCCAGCAGCTCGCGTGGGCGGGCCTTAGGGCAGTACTTC
CASSSRGRALGQYF
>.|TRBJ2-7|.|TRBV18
TGTGCCAGCTCGCCGGGATCCTTGTACGAGCAGTACTTC
CASSPGSLYEQYF
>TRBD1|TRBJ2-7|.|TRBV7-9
TGTGCCAGCAGCTTATACAGGGGGAACTTCGACGAGCAGTACTTC
CASSLYRGNFDEQYF
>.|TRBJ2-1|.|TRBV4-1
TGCGCCAGCAGCGCGGGGTCTTCGGTCGGCGGCTCCTACAATGAGCAGTTCTTC
CASSAGSSVGGSYNEQFF